This T cell receptor (beta chain) was obtained from a study of early T cells in non-severe SARS-CoV-2 infection. Overall study context: RNA in bulk from unsorted whole blood was sequenced, and chains were unpaired. Whole-study findings and limits: Anti-spike CD8 responses were favored by VDJdb matching, which missed private and CD4 specificities.

In the case of this clonotype: Its target is not known.

Researchers attached unique molecular identifiers to individual cDNA molecules. TCRdb used MiXCR to reprocess the 5' RACE reads, holding one entry per CDR3 protein. The sample includes tens of thousands of distinct CDR3 sequences, under 15% of them seen just once. Per the germline V gene, CDR1 is SGHKS and CDR2 is YYEKEE (reference sequence). The length of the CDR3 is 16 residues. The trim removed 5 bases at V and 3 bases at J, leaving 11 bases unmatched. The chain combines TRBV5-5 with TRBJ1-2, with 9 nucleotides matching TRBD1. This sequence originates from an adult who was a healthcare worker with PCR-confirmed SARS-CoV-2 infection or an uninfected control (not recorded which). What was sequenced was whole blood. CDR3 protein: CASSKRPGQGDYGYTF. In nucleotides, the CDR3 is TGTGCCAGCAGTAAAAGACCGGGACAGGGAGACTATGGCTACACCTTC.